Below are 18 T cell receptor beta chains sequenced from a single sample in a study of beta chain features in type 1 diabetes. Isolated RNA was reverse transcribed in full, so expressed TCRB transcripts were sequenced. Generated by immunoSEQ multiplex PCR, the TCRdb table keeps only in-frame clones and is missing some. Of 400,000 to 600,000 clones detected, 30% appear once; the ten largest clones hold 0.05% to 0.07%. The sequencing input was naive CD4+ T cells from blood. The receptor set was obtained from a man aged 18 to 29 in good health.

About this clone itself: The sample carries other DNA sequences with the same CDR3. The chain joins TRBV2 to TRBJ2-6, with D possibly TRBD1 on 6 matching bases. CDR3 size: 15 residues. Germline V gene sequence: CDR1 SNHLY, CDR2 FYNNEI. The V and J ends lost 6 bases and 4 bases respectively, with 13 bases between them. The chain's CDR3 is CASSLTGGGANVLTF. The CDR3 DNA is TGTGCCAGCAGCCTGACAGGCGGGGGGGCCAACGTCCTGACTTTC.

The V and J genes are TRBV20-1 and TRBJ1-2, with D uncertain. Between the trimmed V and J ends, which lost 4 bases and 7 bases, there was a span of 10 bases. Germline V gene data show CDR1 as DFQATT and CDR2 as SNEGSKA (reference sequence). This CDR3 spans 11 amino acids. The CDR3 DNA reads TGCAGTGCTAAAAACCGAGTTGGCTACACCTTC. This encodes CSAKNRVGYTF.

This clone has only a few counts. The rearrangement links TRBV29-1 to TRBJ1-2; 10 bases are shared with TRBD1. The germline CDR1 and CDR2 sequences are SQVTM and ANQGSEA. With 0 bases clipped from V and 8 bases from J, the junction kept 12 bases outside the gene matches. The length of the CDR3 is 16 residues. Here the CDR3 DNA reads TGCAGCGTTGAAGATCTTAGGACAGGGGGAATGCGGGGCTACACCTTC. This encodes CSVEDLRTGGMRGYTF.

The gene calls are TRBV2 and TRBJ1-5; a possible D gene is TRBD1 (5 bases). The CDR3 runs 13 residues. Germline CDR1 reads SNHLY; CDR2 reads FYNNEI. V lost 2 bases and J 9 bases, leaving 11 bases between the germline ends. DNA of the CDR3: TGTGCCAGCAGTGAATCAGGGCTAGGGCCCCAGCATTTT. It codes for CASSESGLGPQHF. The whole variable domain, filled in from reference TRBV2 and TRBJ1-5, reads EPEVTQTPSHQVTQMGQEVILRCVPISNHLYFYWYRQILGQKVEFLVSFYNNEISEKSEIFDDQFSVERPDGSNFTLKIRSTKLEDSAMYFCASSESGLGPQHFGDGTRLSIL.

The CDR3 reads CASSVGSTGELFF. The CDR3 nucleotides are TGTGCCAGCAGCGTTGGCTCCACCGGGGAGCTGTTTTTT. The chain couples TRBV9 to TRBJ2-2, with D hard to call. Per the germline V gene, CDR1 is SGDLS and CDR2 is YYNGEE. The V end lost 2 bases, the J end lost 4 bases, and 6 bases lay between the germline ends. This CDR3 is built from 13 residues.

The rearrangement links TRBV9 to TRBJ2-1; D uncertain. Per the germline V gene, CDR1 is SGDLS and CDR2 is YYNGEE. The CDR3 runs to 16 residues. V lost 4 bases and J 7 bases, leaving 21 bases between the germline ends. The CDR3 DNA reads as TGTGCCAGCAGCTCCCCCTGGACCGACCCTGGGAATGAGCAGTTCTTC. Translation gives CASSSPWTDPGNEQFF.

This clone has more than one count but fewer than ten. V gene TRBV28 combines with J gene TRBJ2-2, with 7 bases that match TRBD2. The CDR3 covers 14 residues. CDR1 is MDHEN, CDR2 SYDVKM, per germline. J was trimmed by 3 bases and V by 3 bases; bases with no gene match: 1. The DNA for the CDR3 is TGTGCCAGCAGTTTTCTAGCGGACACCGGGGAGCTGTTTTTT. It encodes CASSFLADTGELFF.

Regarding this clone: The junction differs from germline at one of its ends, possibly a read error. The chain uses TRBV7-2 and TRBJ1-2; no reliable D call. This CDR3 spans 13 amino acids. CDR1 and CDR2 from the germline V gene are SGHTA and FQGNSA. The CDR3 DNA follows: TGTGCCTGCAGCTTAGCGTTAAGGAGTCGAAACACCTTC. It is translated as CACSLALRSRNTF. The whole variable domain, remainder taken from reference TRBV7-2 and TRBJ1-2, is GAGVSQSPSNKVTEKGKDVELRCDPISGHTALYWYRQSLGQGLEFLIYFQGNSAPDKSGLPSDRFSAERTGGSVSTLTIQRTQQEDSAVYLCACSLALRSRNTFGSGTRLTVV.

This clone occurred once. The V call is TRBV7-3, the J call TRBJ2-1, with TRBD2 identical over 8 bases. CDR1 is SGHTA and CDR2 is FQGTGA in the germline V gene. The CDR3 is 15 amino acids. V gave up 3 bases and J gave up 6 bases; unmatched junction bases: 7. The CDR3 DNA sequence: TGTGCCAGCAGCTTCAGAGCGGGAGTAAGCAATGAGCAGTTCTTC. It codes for CASSFRAGVSNEQFF.

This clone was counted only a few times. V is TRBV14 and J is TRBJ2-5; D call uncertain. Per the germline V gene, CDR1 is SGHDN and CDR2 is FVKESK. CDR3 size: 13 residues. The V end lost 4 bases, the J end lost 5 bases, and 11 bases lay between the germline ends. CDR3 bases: TGTGCCAGCAGCCCTCGTCTGGGGGAGACCCAGTACTTC. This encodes CASSPRLGETQYF.

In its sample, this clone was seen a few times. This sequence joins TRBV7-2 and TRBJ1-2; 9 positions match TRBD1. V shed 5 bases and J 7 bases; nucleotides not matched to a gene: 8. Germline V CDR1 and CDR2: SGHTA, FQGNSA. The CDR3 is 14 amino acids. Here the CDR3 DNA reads TGTGCCAGCAGCGTTACAGGGGGCGGTGTTGGCTACACCTTC. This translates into CASSVTGGGVGYTF.

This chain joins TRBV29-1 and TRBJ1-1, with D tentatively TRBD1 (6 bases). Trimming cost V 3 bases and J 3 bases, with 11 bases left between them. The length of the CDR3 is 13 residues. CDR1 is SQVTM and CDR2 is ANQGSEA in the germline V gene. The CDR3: CSVERDIYTEAFF. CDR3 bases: TGCAGCGTTGAGAGGGACATCTACACTGAAGCTTTCTTT.

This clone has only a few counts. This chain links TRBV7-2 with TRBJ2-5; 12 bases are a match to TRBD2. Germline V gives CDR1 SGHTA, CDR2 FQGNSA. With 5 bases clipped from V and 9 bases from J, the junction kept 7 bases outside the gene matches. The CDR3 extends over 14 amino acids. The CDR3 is CASSPGLAGGPQYF. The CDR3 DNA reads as TGTGCCAGCAGCCCGGGACTAGCGGGTGGGCCCCAGTACTTC.

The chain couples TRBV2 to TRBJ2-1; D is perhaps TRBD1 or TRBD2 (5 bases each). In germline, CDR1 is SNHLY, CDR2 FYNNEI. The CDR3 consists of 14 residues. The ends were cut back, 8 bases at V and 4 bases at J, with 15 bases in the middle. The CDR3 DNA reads TGTGCCAGCGGTGGGACGGACGCATACAATGAGCAGTTCTTC. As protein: CASGGTDAYNEQFF.

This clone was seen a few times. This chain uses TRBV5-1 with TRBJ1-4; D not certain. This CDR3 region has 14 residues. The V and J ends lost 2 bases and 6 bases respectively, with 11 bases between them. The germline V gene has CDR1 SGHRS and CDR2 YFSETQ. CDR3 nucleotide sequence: TGCGCCAGCAGCTTCGATCGAAGGGATGAAAAACTGTTTTTT. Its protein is CASSFDRRDEKLFF.

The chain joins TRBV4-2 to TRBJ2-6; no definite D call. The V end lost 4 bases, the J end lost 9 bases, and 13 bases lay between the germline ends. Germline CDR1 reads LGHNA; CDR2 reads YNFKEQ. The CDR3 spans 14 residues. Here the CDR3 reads CASSPPTAVNVLTF. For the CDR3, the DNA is TGTGCCAGCAGCCCACCCACAGCCGTCAACGTCCTGACTTTC.

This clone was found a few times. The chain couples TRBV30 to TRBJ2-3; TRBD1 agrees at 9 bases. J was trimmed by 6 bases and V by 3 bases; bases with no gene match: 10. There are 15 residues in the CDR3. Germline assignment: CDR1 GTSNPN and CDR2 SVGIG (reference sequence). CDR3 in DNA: TGTGCCTGGAGGAAGGGACAGGGAGGGTATGATACGCAGTATTTT. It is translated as CAWRKGQGGYDTQYF.

The CDR3 is CAWTWDSYTDTQYF. DNA for the CDR3: TGTGCCTGGACGTGGGACAGTTACACAGATACGCAGTATTTT. The rearrangement uses TRBV30 and TRBJ2-3; 7 bases line up with TRBD1. This CDR3 region has 14 residues. After removal of 4 bases from V and 2 bases from J, the junction contained 6 bases not matched to a gene. The V gene's germline CDR1 is GTSNPN and CDR2 SVGIG (reference sequence).